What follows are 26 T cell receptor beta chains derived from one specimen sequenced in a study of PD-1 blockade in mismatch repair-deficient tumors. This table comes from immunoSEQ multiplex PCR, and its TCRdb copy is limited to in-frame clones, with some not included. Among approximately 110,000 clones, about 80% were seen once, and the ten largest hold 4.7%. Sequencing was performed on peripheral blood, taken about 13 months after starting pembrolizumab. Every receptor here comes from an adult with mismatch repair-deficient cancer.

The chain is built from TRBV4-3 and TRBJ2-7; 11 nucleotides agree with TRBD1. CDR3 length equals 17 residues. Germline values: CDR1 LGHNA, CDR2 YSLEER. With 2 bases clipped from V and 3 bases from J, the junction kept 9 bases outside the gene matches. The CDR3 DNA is TGCGCCAGCAGCCAAAGAATAAGCGGGACAGGGGGCTACGAGCAGTACTTC. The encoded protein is CASSQRISGTGGYEQYF.

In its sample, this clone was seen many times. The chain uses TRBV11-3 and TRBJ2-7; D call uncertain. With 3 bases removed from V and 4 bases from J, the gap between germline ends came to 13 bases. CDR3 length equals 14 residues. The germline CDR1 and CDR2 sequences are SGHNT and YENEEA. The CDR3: CASSFRQSAYEQYF. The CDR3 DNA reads TGTGCCAGCAGCTTTCGGCAAAGTGCGTACGAGCAGTACTTC.

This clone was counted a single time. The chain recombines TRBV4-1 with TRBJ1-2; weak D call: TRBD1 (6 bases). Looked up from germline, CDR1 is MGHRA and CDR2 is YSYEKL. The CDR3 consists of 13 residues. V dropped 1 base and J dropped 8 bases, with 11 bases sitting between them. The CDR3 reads CASSQGGGYGYTF. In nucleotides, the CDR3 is TGCGCCAGCAGCCAAGGAGGGGGGTACGGCTACACCTTC.

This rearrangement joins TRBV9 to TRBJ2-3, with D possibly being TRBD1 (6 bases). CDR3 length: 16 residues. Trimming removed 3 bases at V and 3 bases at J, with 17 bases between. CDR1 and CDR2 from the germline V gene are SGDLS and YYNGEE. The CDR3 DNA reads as TGTGCCAGCAGCGGAACAGGGAATTTCGGGACAGATACGCAGTATTTT. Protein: CASSGTGNFGTDTQYF.

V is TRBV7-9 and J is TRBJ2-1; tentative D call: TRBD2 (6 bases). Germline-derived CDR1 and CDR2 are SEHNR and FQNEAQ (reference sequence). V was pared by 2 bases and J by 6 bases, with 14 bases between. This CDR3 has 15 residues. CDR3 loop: CASSLTGGKGNEQFF. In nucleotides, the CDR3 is TGTGCCAGCAGCTTAACCGGGGGAAAGGGCAATGAGCAGTTCTTC. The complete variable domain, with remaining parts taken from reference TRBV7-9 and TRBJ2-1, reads DTGVSQNPRHKITKRGQNVTFRCDPISEHNRLYWYRQTLGQGPEFLTYFQNEAQLEKSRLLSDRFSAERPKGSFSTLEIQRTEQGDSAMYLCASSLTGGKGNEQFFGPGTRLTVL.

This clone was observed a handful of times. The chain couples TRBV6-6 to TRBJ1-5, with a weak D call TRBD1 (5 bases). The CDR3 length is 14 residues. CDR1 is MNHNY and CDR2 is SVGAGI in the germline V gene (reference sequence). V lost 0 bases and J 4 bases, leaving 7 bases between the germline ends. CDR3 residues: CASSYSQGNQPQHF. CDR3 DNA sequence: TGTGCCAGCAGTTACTCCCAGGGAAATCAGCCCCAGCATTTT.

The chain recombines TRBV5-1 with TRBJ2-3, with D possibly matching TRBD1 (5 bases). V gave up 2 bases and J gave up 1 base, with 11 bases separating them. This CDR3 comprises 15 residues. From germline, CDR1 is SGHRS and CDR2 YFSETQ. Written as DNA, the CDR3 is TGCGCCAGCAGCTTAAGGGGCCTAGGCACAGATACGCAGTATTTT. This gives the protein CASSLRGLGTDTQYF.

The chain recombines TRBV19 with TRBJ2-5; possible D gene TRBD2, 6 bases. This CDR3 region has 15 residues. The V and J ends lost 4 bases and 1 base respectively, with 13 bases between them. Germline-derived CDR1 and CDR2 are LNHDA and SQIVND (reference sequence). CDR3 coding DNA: TGTGCCAGTAGTAGGGATACAGCGGGCCAAGAGACCCAGTACTTC. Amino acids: CASSRDTAGQETQYF. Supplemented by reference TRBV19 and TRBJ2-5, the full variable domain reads DGGITQSPKYLFRKEGQNVTLSCEQNLNHDAMYWYRQDPGQGLRLIYYSQIVNDFQKGDIAEGYSVSREKKESFPLTVTSAQKNPTAFYLCASSRDTAGQETQYFGPGTRLLVL.

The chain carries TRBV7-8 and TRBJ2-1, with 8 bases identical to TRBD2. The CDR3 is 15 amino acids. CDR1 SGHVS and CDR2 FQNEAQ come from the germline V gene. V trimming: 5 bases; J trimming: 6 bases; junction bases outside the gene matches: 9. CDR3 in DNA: TGTGCCAGCAGCATTAGCGGGATTGGAGCCAATGAGCAGTTCTTC. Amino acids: CASSISGIGANEQFF.

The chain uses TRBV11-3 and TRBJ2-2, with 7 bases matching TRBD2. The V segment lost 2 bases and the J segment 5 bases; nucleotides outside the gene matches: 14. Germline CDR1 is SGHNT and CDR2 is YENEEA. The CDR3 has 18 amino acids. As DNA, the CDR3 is TGTGCCAGCAGCTTAAGAACTTGGAGGGAGGGGAAAACCGGGGAGCTGTTTTTT. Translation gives CASSLRTWREGKTGELFF.

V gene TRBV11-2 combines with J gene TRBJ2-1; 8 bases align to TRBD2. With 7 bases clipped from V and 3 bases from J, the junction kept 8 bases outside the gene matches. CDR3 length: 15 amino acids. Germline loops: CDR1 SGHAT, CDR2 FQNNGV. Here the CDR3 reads CASTPGSGSYNEQFF. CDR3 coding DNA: TGTGCCAGCACCCCCGGGAGCGGGAGCTACAATGAGCAGTTCTTC. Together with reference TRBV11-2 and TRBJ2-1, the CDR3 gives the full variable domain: EAGVAQSPRYKIIEKRQSVAFWCNPISGHATLYWYQQILGQGPKLLIQFQNNGVVDDSQLPKDRFSAERLKGVDSTLKIQPAKLEDSAVYLCASTPGSGSYNEQFFGPGTRLTVL.

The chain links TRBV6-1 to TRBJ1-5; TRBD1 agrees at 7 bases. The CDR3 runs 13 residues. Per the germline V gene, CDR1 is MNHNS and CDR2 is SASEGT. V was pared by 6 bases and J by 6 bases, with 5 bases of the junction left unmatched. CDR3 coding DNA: TGTGCCAGCAGGAAGGGGGCGGGTCAGCCCCAGCATTTT. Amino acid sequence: CASRKGAGQPQHF.

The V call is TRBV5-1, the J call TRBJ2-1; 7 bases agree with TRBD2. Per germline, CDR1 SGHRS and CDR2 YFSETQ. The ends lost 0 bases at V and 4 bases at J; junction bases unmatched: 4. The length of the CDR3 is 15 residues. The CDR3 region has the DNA TGCGCCAGCAGCTTGGGGGCTAGCGGTTACAATGAGCAGTTCTTC. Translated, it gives CASSLGASGYNEQFF.

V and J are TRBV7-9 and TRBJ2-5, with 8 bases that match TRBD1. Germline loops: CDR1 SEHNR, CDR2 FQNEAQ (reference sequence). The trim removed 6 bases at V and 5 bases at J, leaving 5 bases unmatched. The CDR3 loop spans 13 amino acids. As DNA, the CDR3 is TGTGCCAGCAGACTGACAGGGGATGAGACCCAGTACTTC. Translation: CASRLTGDETQYF.

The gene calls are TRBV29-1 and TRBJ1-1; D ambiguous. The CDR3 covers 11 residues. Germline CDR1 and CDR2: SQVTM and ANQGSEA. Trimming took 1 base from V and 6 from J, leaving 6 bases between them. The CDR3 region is CSVEGAAEAFF. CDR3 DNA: TGCAGCGTTGAAGGGGCCGCTGAAGCTTTCTTT. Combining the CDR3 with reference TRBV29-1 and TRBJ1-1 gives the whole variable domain SAVISQKPSRDICQRGTSLTIQCQVDSQVTMMFWYRQQPGQSLTLIATANQGSEATYESGFVIDKFPISRPNLTFSTLTVSNMSPEDSSIYLCSVEGAAEAFFGQGTRLTVV.

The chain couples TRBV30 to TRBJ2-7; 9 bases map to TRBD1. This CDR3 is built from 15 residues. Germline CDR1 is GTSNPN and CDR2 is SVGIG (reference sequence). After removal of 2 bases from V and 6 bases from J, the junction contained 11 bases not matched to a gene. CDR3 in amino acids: CAWSKPGQGKFEQYF. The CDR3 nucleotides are TGTGCCTGGAGTAAACCGGGACAGGGAAAGTTCGAGCAGTACTTC.

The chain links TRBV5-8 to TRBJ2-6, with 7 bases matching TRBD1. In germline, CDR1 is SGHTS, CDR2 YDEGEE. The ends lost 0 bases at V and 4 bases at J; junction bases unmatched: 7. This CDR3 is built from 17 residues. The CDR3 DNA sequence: TGTGCCAGCAGCTTGGAGCTACAGGGGAGAGGGGCCAACGTCCTGACTTTC. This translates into CASSLELQGRGANVLTF.

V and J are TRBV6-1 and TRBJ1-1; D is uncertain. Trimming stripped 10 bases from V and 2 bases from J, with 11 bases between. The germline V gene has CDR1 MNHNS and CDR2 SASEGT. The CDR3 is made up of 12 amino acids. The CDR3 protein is CAMRWSNTEAFF. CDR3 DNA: TGTGCCATGAGGTGGAGTAACACTGAAGCTTTCTTT.

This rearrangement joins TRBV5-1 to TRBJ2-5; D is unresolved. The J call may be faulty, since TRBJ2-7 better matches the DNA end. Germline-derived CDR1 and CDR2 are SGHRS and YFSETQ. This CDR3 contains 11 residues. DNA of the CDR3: TGCGCCAGCAGAATCGCCTACGAGCAGTACTTC. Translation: CASRIAYEQYF.

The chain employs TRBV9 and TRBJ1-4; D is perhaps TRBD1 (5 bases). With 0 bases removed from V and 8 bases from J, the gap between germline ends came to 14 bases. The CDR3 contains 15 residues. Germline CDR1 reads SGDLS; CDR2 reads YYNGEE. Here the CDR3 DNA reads TGTGCCAGCAGCGTAGGACAGCTTGGGGCGGAAAAACTGTTTTTT. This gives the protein CASSVGQLGAEKLFF. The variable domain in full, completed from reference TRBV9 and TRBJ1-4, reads DSGVTQTPKHLITATGQRVTLRCSPRSGDLSVYWYQQSLDQGLQFLIQYYNGEERAKGNILERFSAQQFPDLHSELNLSSLELGDSALYFCASSVGQLGAEKLFFGSGTQLSVL.

The CDR3 DNA is TGTGCCAGCAGTGAATATTTCCCCACGGGAGAAGAGACCCAGTACTTC. Protein product: CASSEYFPTGEETQYF. The J gene is TRBJ2-5, the V gene TRBV25-1, with a weak D call TRBD2 (6 bases). CDR1 is MGHDK and CDR2 is SYGVNS in the germline V gene. This CDR3 has 16 amino acids. The V end was cut by 0 bases, the J end by 3 bases, with 14 bases between.

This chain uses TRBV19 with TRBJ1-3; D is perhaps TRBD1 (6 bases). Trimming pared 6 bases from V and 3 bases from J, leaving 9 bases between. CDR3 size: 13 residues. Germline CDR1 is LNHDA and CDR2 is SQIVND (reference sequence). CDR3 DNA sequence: TGTGCCAGTAGAGGACAGAGTGGAAACACCATATATTTT. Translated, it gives CASRGQSGNTIYF.

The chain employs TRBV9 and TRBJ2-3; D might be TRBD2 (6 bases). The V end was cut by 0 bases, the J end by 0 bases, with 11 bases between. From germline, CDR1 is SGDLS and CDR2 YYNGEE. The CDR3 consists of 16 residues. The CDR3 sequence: CASSVGSGTSTDTQYF. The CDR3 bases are TGTGCCAGCAGCGTAGGTAGCGGAACTAGCACAGATACGCAGTATTTT.

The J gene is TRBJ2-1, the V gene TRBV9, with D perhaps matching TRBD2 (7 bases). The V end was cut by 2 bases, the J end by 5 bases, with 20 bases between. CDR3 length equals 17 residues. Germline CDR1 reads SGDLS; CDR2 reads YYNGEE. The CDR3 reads CASSVPEGGLADNEQFF. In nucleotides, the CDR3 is TGTGCCAGCAGCGTCCCCGAAGGGGGGCTAGCGGACAATGAGCAGTTCTTC.

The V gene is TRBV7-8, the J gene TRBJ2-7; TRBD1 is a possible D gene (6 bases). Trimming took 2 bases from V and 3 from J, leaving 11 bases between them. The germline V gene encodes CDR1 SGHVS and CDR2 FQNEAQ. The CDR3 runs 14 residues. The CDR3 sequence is CASSLNLRGYEQYF. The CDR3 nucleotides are TGTGCCAGCAGCTTAAACCTCAGGGGCTACGAGCAGTACTTC.

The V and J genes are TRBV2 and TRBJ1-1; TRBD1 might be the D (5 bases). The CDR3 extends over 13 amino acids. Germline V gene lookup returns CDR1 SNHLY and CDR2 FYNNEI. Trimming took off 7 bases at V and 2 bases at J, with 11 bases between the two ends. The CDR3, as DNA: TGTGCCAGCACAGAGACAGAAAACACTGAAGCTTTCTTT. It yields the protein CASTETENTEAFF.